Presented here are 23 T cell receptor beta chains from one specimen sequenced in a study of blood T cell repertoires in COVID-19 (dated by TCRdb to between 2020 and 2021). Library prep was done by the immunoSEQ multiplex PCR assay. The immuneACCESS repertoire file appears here via TCRdb, limited to in-frame rearrangements. These files lack a portion of the clones; in checked studies, under half of the deficit traces to unresolved V genes, and the cause of the others is not known. The sample records roughly 260,000 clones, 80% to 90% of which are singletons. Jointly, the top ten make up just over 2.5% of the sample. The sample consisted of PBMCs or T cells enriched from blood (not recorded which). The receptors were sampled from a woman in her thirties with acute COVID-19.

The chain carries TRBV4-3 and TRBJ1-2, with D perhaps TRBD1 (6 bases). Per germline, CDR1 LGHNA and CDR2 YSLEER. The CDR3 has 16 amino acids. Trimming removed 1 base from V and 3 bases from J, with 15 bases in between. CDR3 in amino acids: CASSQGLLQGDYGYTF. CDR3 coding DNA: TGCGCCAGCAGCCAAGGGCTTCTACAGGGAGACTATGGCTACACCTTC.

This clone ranks as medium-sized. The chain links TRBV10-1 to TRBJ2-2, with 8 bases identical to TRBD1. V trimming: 2 bases; J trimming: 6 bases; junction bases outside the gene matches: 8. The CDR3 spans 16 residues. The germline V gene encodes CDR1 WNHNN and CDR2 SYGVQD (reference sequence). The DNA for the CDR3 is TGCGCCAGCAGTGAGGGGGCAGGGGGCGAAGCCGGGGAGCTGTTTTTT. Its translation: CASSEGAGGEAGELFF.

CDR3 sequence: CSGEGGSETQYF. The CDR3 DNA sequence: TGCAGCGGAGAAGGAGGTTCGGAGACCCAGTACTTC. The chain links TRBV29-1 to TRBJ2-5, with D possibly being TRBD2 (5 bases). V gave up 7 bases and J gave up 5 bases, with 14 bases separating them. Germline-derived CDR1 and CDR2 are SQVTM and ANQGSEA. The length of the CDR3 is 12 residues.

The chain joins TRBV7-2 to TRBJ1-2, with 8 bases lining up with TRBD1. The ends lost 3 bases at V and 4 bases at J; junction bases unmatched: 4. Germline V gene sequence: CDR1 SGHTA, CDR2 FQGNSA. The CDR3 has 14 amino acids. The chain's CDR3 is CASSLTGEVYGYTF. CDR3 sequence (DNA): TGTGCCAGCAGCTTGACAGGGGAGGTCTATGGCTACACCTTC.

The chain links TRBV2 to TRBJ1-6, with D possibly TRBD1 on 6 matching bases. CDR3 length equals 14 residues. The germline CDR1 and CDR2 sequences are SNHLY and FYNNEI. Trimming pared 6 bases from V and 6 bases from J, leaving 12 bases between. CDR3 DNA sequence: TGTGCCAGCAGGAGGGACATAGTTAATTCACCCCTCCACTTT. Its protein is CASRRDIVNSPLHF.

The gene calls are TRBV11-1 and TRBJ1-1; weak D call: TRBD1 (6 bases). The CDR3 has 14 amino acids. The germline V and J ends were trimmed by 5 bases and 4 bases, with 14 bases remaining between them. The germline CDR1 and CDR2 sequences are SGHAT and FQDESV (reference sequence). CDR3 coding DNA: TGTGCCAGCAGCCCCCGTCTGGGGGCCACTGAAGCTTTCTTT. Its translation is CASSPRLGATEAFF.

The chain recombines TRBV4-3 with TRBJ2-4; possible D gene TRBD2, 7 bases. CDR1 and CDR2 (germline): LGHNA, YSLEER. Trimming removed 4 bases from V and 8 bases from J, with 12 bases in between. The CDR3 covers 13 residues. The CDR3 DNA reads TGCGCCAGCAGCCCAGGCGGGGGCGACATTCAGTACTTC. Protein sequence: CASSPGGGDIQYF.

This chain connects TRBV15 to TRBJ2-1; D not certain. Trimming took 6 bases from V and 1 from J, leaving 10 bases between them. CDR1 LNHNV and CDR2 YYDKDF come from the germline V gene (reference sequence). The CDR3 covers 14 residues. DNA of the CDR3: TGTGCCACCAGAGAGGTTAGTTCCTACAATGAGCAGTTCTTC. Amino acids: CATREVSSYNEQFF.

This chain joins TRBV27 and TRBJ2-7; D unclear. In germline, CDR1 is MNHEY, CDR2 SMNVEV (reference sequence). V lost 7 bases, J lost 0 bases, and 7 bases lay in between. This CDR3 has 12 residues. The CDR3 region is CASMATSYEQYF. The CDR3 DNA reads TGTGCCAGCATGGCCACCTCCTACGAGCAGTACTTC.

This chain uses TRBV29-1 with TRBJ1-1, with 7 bases matching TRBD1. Germline V gene data show CDR1 as SQVTM and CDR2 as ANQGSEA. Trimming at V came to 5 bases and at J to 8 bases, leaving 8 bases not matched to a gene. This CDR3 is built from 12 residues. The CDR3 bases are TGCAGCGTTATGCCGGGACAGAGAGAAGCTTTCTTT. This gives the protein CSVMPGQREAFF.

The chain uses TRBV11-3 and TRBJ2-7; perhaps TRBD1 as D (5 bases). Between the trimmed V and J ends, which lost 5 bases and 1 base, there was a span of 9 bases. Germline V lookup: CDR1 SGHNT, CDR2 YENEEA. CDR3 length: 13 residues. CDR3 region: CASSRDSSYEQYF. The CDR3 DNA sequence: TGTGCCAGCAGCAGAGACAGTTCCTACGAGCAGTACTTC.

The CDR3, as DNA: TGTGCCAGCAGTGGAGGGGGCAAAGAGACCCAGTACTTC. Amino acid sequence: CASSGGGKETQYF. The V call is TRBV2, the J call TRBJ2-5; 7 nucleotides align to TRBD1. The CDR3 is 13 residues long. J gave up 3 bases and V 4 bases, and 2 bases lay outside the gene matches. The germline CDR1 and CDR2 sequences are SNHLY and FYNNEI.

The chain employs TRBV2 and TRBJ1-6; D unclear. The V end was cut by 5 bases, the J end by 13 bases, with 21 bases between. The CDR3 has 15 residues. CDR1 is SNHLY and CDR2 is FYNNEI in the germline V gene. CDR3 sequence reads: CASSRTRGGLEPLHF. The CDR3 nucleotides are TGTGCCAGCAGTCGAACCAGAGGAGGGCTCGAGCCCCTCCACTTT.

This rearrangement joins TRBV15 to TRBJ2-3, with D maybe TRBD2 (5 bases). Germline V gives CDR1 LNHNV, CDR2 YYDKDF (reference sequence). CDR3 length: 16 residues. With 0 bases removed from V and 4 bases from J, the gap between germline ends came to 14 bases. CDR3 nucleotides: TGTGCCACCAGCAGAGACCAAACCCGGGGATCAGATACGCAGTATTTT. Protein product: CATSRDQTRGSDTQYF.

Remarks on this clone: The junction differs from germline at one of its ends, possibly a read error. The chain uses TRBV30 and TRBJ2-1, with D possibly being TRBD2 (5 bases). The CDR3 extends over 11 amino acids. The germline V gene encodes CDR1 GTSNPN and CDR2 SVGIG (reference sequence). This CDR3 reads CAWKRGNRWLF. DNA of the CDR3: TGTGCCTGGAAGAGAGGGAATCGATGGCTCTTC.

J is TRBJ1-3 and V is TRBV11-2; TRBD1 aligns across 7 bases. Germline CDR1 and CDR2: SGHAT and FQNNGV. Trimming at V came to 3 bases and at J to 4 bases, leaving 3 bases not matched to a gene. This CDR3 is built from 14 residues. The CDR3 DNA is TGTGCCAGCAGCTTCGGACAGGCCGGAAACACCATATATTTT. Amino acid sequence: CASSFGQAGNTIYF. Combining the CDR3 with reference TRBV11-2 and TRBJ1-3 gives the whole variable domain EAGVAQSPRYKIIEKRQSVAFWCNPISGHATLYWYQQILGQGPKLLIQFQNNGVVDDSQLPKDRFSAERLKGVDSTLKIQPAKLEDSAVYLCASSFGQAGNTIYFGEGSWLTVV.

CDR3 coding DNA: TGTGCCAGCTCACCGGAACGAAAACAGGGCGGTGGGAGAAACCAGCCCCAGCATTTT. Amino acids: CASSPERKQGGGRNQPQHF. The V call is TRBV18, the J call TRBJ1-5; tentative D call: TRBD1 (6 bases). V lost 3 bases, J lost 7 bases, and 28 bases lay in between. CDR1 is KGHSH and CDR2 is LQKENI in the germline V gene. This CDR3 has 19 amino acids. Together with reference TRBV18 and TRBJ1-5, the CDR3 gives the full variable domain: NAGVMQNPRHLVRRRGQEARLRCSPMKGHSHVYWYRQLPEEGLKFMVYLQKENIIDESGMPKERFSAEFPKEGPSILRIQQVVRGDSAAYFCASSPERKQGGGRNQPQHFGDGTRLSIL.

The V and J genes are TRBV11-2 and TRBJ2-3; 10 nucleotides match TRBD2. Looked up from germline, CDR1 is SGHAT and CDR2 is FQNNGV. Unmatched junction bases numbered 5, after V lost 3 bases and J lost 2 bases. This CDR3 has 16 amino acids. The CDR3 coding sequence is TGTGCCAGCAGCTTGCCAGCGGGGGGGACCACAGATACGCAGTATTTT. Translation gives CASSLPAGGTTDTQYF.

V usage is TRBV5-8 and J usage is TRBJ1-1, with D unclear. Per germline, CDR1 SGHTS and CDR2 YDEGEE. The CDR3 consists of 12 residues. Trimming cost V 7 bases and J 1 base, with 8 bases left between them. CDR3 sequence reads: CASPGWNTEAFF. CDR3 nucleotide sequence: TGTGCCAGCCCAGGATGGAACACTGAAGCTTTCTTT.

The rearrangement joins TRBV19 to TRBJ2-3, with TRBD1 as a possible D gene (6 bases). Germline V gene lookup returns CDR1 LNHDA and CDR2 SQIVND (reference sequence). The CDR3 loop spans 13 amino acids. Trimming left V 5 bases short and J 6 bases short, with 12 bases between. DNA of the CDR3: TGTGCCAGTAGTCCTACAGGGCCGGATACGCAGTATTTT. It codes for CASSPTGPDTQYF. The whole variable domain, filled in from reference TRBV19 and TRBJ2-3, reads DGGITQSPKYLFRKEGQNVTLSCEQNLNHDAMYWYRQDPGQGLRLIYYSQIVNDFQKGDIAEGYSVSREKKESFPLTVTSAQKNPTAFYLCASSPTGPDTQYFGPGTRLTVL.

The V call is TRBV5-1, the J call TRBJ1-6; TRBD1 matches 7 bases. The CDR3 extends over 18 amino acids. With 4 bases clipped from V and 9 bases from J, the junction kept 19 bases outside the gene matches. Germline loops: CDR1 SGHRS, CDR2 YFSETQ. The CDR3 here is CASSPLGGQAIGGSPLHF. Here the CDR3 DNA reads TGCGCCAGCAGCCCTTTAGGAGGACAGGCCATAGGAGGTTCACCCCTCCACTTT.

The chain recombines TRBV30 with TRBJ2-5; 13 nucleotides line up with TRBD2. The junction had 4 bases not matched to a gene; V was cut back by 2 bases and J by 4 bases. Germline V gene sequence: CDR1 GTSNPN, CDR2 SVGIG (reference sequence). CDR3 size: 15 residues. The DNA for the CDR3 is TGTGCCTGGAGTCCGGGACTAGCGGGGTTAGAGACCCAGTACTTC. It specifies CAWSPGLAGLETQYF.

In regard to this clone: The CDR3 does not close with the conserved phenylalanine or tryptophan, likely indicating a read error. The limits of the CDR3 on the DNA are not certain, so only TCRdb's listed CDR3 is given. V is TRBV29-1 and J is TRBJ1-1; the table calls TRBD1, which could not be checked here. Germline V gene sequence: CDR1 SQVTM, CDR2 ANQGSEA. Both ends counted, the CDR3 spans 12 residues. The CDR3 is CSVRLPLPGQTV.